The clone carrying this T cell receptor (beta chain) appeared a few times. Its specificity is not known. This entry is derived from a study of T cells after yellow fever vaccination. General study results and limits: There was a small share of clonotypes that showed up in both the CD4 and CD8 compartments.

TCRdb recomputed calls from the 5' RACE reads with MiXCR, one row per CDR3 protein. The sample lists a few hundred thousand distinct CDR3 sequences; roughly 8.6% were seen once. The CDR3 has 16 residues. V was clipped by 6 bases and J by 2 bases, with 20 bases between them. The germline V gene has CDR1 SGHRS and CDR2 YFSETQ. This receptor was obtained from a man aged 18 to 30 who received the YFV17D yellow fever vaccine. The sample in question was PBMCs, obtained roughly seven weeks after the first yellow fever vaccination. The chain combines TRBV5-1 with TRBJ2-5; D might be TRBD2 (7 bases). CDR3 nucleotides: TGCGCCAGCAAGGTCGCGGGGGCCCGGGTTCAAGAGACCCAGTACTTC. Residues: CASKVAGARVQETQYF.